The T cell receptor (beta chain) under discussion was sequenced for a study of T cells in Graves' hyperthyroidism and ophthalmopathy. Germline loops: CDR1 LGHDT, CDR2 YNNKEL (reference sequence). V gave up 2 bases and J gave up 7 bases; unmatched junction bases: 11. This CDR3 is built from 15 residues. Regions amplified from RNA transcripts were the TCR beta CDR3 regions. When the TCR CDR3 underwent first-round RT-PCR, the HTBI primer set was used. TCRdb used MiXCR to reprocess the multiplex PCR reads, holding one entry per CDR3 protein. Of 450,000 to 600,000 distinct CDR3 sequences in the sample, 12% to 15% are singletons; the top ten hold over 11%. There are many counts of this clonotype.

Sequenced material: blood. The chain is built from TRBV3-1 and TRBJ2-7, with TRBD1 matching 7 bases. This sequence originates from a woman between 40 and 50 years old with Graves' hyperthyroidism. The CDR3 DNA reads as TGTGCCAGCAGCCAAAGTCTGGGACAGACAGGTGAGCAGTACTTC. Its protein product is CASSQSLGQTGEQYF.